This passage covers 16 T cell receptor beta chains from one sample sequenced in a study of blood T cell repertoires in COVID-19. Method: immunoSEQ multiplex PCR; TCRdb's copy keeps in-frame clones and lacks some. The sample has around 220,000 clones, approximately 79% seen once. The sample consisted of peripheral blood. The receptors were gathered from an elderly woman with active or convalescent COVID-19.

The CDR3 is CASSSIQGQGYGYTF. The DNA for the CDR3 is TGTGCCAGCAGTTCCATCCAGGGACAGGGCTATGGCTACACCTTC. V is TRBV28 and J is TRBJ1-2, with 9 bases fitting TRBD1. The CDR3 spans 15 residues. The J segment lost 4 bases and the V segment lost 4 bases, leaving 7 bases of the junction unmatched. Germline CDR1 reads MDHEN; CDR2 reads SYDVKM.

Worth noting for this clone: One end of the junction does not line up with germline, which may come from a read error. The chain employs TRBV5-1 and TRBJ1-1; 8 positions agree with TRBD1. This CDR3 has 16 residues. CDR1 is SGHRS, CDR2 YFSETQ, per germline. Here the CDR3 reads CASSLGTGSMNIEAFF. The CDR3 coding sequence is TGCGCCAGCAGCTTAGGGACAGGCTCTATGAACATTGAAGCTTTCTTT. The whole variable domain, remainder taken from reference TRBV5-1 and TRBJ1-1, is KAGVTQTPRYLIKTRGQQVTLSCSPISGHRSVSWYQQTPGQGLQFLFEYFSETQRNKGNFPGRFSGRQFSNSRSEMNVSTLELGDSALYLCASSLGTGSMNIEAFFGQGTRLTVV.

This chain links TRBV2 with TRBJ2-1; TRBD1 is a possible D gene (6 bases). The germline V gene encodes CDR1 SNHLY and CDR2 FYNNEI. The CDR3 sequence is 14 residues long. V lost 7 bases to trimming and J lost 3 bases, with 13 bases between them. The CDR3, as DNA: TGTGCCAGCACCAACAGGGACAACTACAATGAGCAGTTCTTC. Encoded protein: CASTNRDNYNEQFF.

The chain links TRBV28 to TRBJ1-2; D is unresolved. Germline values: CDR1 MDHEN, CDR2 SYDVKM. Trimming took off 3 bases at V and 7 bases at J, with 15 bases between the two ends. The CDR3 spans 14 residues. DNA of the CDR3: TGTGCCAGCAGTTTGCTGACTCCTCGAGCTGGCTACACCTTC. It encodes CASSLLTPRAGYTF.

V gene TRBV25-1 combines with J gene TRBJ1-2; weak D call: TRBD1 (5 bases). V was pared by 5 bases and J by 8 bases, with 18 bases between. Germline CDR1 and CDR2: MGHDK and SYGVNS. The CDR3 is 14 amino acids. The CDR3 is CASSNGAGFLGYTF. CDR3 sequence (DNA): TGTGCCAGCAGTAATGGGGCAGGCTTCTTGGGCTACACCTTC.

The chain has TRBV6-1 and TRBJ2-7; possibly TRBD1 for D (6 bases). Germline V CDR1 and CDR2: MNHNS, SASEGT. The germline V and J ends were trimmed by 3 bases and 7 bases, with 19 bases remaining between them. This CDR3 contains 15 residues. As DNA, the CDR3 is TGTGCCAGCAGTGAGCGAACGACAGGACATTCAGAGCAGTACTTC. Residues: CASSERTTGHSEQYF.

The rearrangement uses TRBV12-3 or TRBV12-4 and TRBJ2-7, with TRBD2 as a possible D gene (5 bases). V lost 1 base and J lost 7, with 11 bases in between. This CDR3 has 13 residues. The CDR3 DNA sequence: TGTGCCAGCAGTTTAGACGGGGTGGGGGAGCAGTACTTC. It encodes CASSLDGVGEQYF.

Details on this clone: Other DNA sequences from this sample encode an identical CDR3 as well. V and J are TRBV15 and TRBJ1-2; D gene ambiguous. Trimming pared 0 bases from V and 5 bases from J, leaving 4 bases between. Germline-derived CDR1 and CDR2 are LNHNV and YYDKDF (reference sequence). The CDR3 is 12 residues long. The CDR3 sequence: CATSRDSYGYTF. In DNA form, the CDR3 reads TGTGCCACCAGCAGAGATTCTTATGGCTACACCTTC.

The gene calls are TRBV5-1 and TRBJ1-4; 9 bases agree with TRBD1. Looked up from germline, CDR1 is SGHRS and CDR2 is YFSETQ. J was trimmed by 0 bases and V by 5 bases; bases with no gene match: 5. The CDR3 has 16 residues. CDR3 in amino acids: CASRRGQGATNEKLFF. CDR3 bases: TGCGCCAGCAGGCGGGGACAGGGAGCAACTAATGAAAAACTGTTTTTT.

This clone has a handful of counts. The chain combines TRBV28 with TRBJ1-4; tentatively, D is TRBD1 (5 bases). Looked up from germline, CDR1 is MDHEN and CDR2 is SYDVKM. The CDR3 runs 16 residues. Trimming cost V 5 bases and J 3 bases, with 16 bases left between them. CDR3 sequence: CASSGGGRRANEKLFF. CDR3 sequence (DNA): TGTGCCAGCAGTGGGGGAGGCCGTAGGGCTAATGAAAAACTGTTTTTT.

CDR3 sequence (DNA): TGCGCCAGCAGCGAGGGACAGGGTACTCGCGAGCAGTACTTC. Translating it yields CASSEGQGTREQYF. The genes are TRBV4-1 and TRBJ2-7; the match to TRBD1 covers 9 bases. V was pared by 5 bases and J by 6 bases, with 8 bases of the junction left unmatched. Germline CDR1 reads MGHRA; CDR2 reads YSYEKL. The CDR3 runs to 14 residues.

This chain uses TRBV6-5 with TRBJ1-1; the match to TRBD1 covers 12 bases. V was clipped by 9 bases and J by 5 bases; unmatched bases: 4. The V gene's germline CDR1 is MNHEY and CDR2 SVGAGI. The CDR3 runs 13 residues. CDR3 sequence (DNA): TGTGCCAGTACGGGACAGGGGGCGACTGAAGCTTTCTTT. It codes for CASTGQGATEAFF.

The rearrangement joins TRBV10-3 to TRBJ2-7; weak D call: TRBD2 (6 bases). CDR1 is ENHRY and CDR2 is SYGVKD in the germline V gene. Trimming cost V 4 bases and J 3 bases, with 10 bases left between them. This CDR3 is built from 13 residues. CDR3 sequence (DNA): TGTGCCATCAGTGTCGCGGGGAACTACGAGCAGTACTTC. Encoded protein: CAISVAGNYEQYF.

V gene TRBV12-5 combines with J gene TRBJ1-3; 9 positions match TRBD1. The CDR3 has 17 amino acids. The J segment lost 3 bases and the V segment lost 3 bases, leaving 9 bases of the junction unmatched. Germline values: CDR1 LGHNT, CDR2 FRNRAP. Here the CDR3 reads CASGLTTGTGNGNTIYF. The CDR3 DNA sequence: TGTGCTAGTGGTTTAACAACCGGGACAGGGAATGGAAACACCATATATTTT.

On this clone: Different DNA sequences within this sample yield the same CDR3. The V call is TRBV20-1, the J call TRBJ1-1; tentative D call: TRBD1 (5 bases). Germline loops: CDR1 DFQATT, CDR2 SNEGSKA (reference sequence). The V gene lost 3 bases and the J gene lost 8 bases, with 10 bases spanning the gap. This CDR3 contains 11 residues. This chain's CDR3 is CSASQGLEAFF. The CDR3 nucleotides are TGCAGTGCTAGTCAGGGCCTGGAAGCTTTCTTT.

This clone was seen only once. This chain joins TRBV5-6 and TRBJ1-2, with 8 bases matching TRBD1. Germline lookup yields CDR1 SGHDT and CDR2 YYEEEE. V lost 3 bases and J lost 4; bases outside the gene matches: 8. This CDR3 comprises 15 residues. The CDR3 here is CASSSDRGFVYGYTF. The CDR3 DNA follows: TGTGCCAGCAGCTCTGACAGGGGTTTTGTCTATGGCTACACCTTC.